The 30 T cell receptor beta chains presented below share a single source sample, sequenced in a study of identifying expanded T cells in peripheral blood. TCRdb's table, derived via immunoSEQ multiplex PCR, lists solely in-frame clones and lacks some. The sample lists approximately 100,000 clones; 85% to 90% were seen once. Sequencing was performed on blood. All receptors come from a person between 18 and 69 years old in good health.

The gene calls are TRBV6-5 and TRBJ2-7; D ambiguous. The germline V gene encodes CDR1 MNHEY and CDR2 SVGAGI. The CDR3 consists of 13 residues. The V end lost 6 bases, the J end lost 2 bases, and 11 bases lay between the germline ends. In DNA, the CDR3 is TGTGCCAGCAGCCACCGCCAGGCCTACGAGCAGTACTTC. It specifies CASSHRQAYEQYF.

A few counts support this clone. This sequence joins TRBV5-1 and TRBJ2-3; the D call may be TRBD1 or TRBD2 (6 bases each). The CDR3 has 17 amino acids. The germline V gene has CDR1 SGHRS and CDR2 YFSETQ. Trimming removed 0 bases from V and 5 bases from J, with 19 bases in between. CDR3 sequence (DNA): TGCGCCAGCAGCTTGGAAATATTTGGGGGGCGGGGAGATACGCAGTATTTT. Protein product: CASSLEIFGGRGDTQYF.

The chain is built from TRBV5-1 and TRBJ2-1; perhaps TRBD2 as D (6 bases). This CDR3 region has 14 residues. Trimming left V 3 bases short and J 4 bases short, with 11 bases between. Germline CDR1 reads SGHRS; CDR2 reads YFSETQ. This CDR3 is CASSWRGPYNEQFF. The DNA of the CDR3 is TGCGCCAGCAGCTGGCGGGGCCCTTACAATGAGCAGTTCTTC.

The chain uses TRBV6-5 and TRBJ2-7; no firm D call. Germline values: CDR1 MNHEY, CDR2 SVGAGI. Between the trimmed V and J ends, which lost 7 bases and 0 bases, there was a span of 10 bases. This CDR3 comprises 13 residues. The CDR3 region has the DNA TGTGCCAGCAACCGCCCAGGCTCCTACGAGCAGTACTTC. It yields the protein CASNRPGSYEQYF.

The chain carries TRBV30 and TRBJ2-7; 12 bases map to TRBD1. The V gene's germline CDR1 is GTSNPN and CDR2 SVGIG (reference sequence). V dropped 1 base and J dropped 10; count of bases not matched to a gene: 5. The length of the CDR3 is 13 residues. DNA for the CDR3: TGTGCCTGGAGTGGACCGGGACAGGGGGCCCAGTACTTC. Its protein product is CAWSGPGQGAQYF.

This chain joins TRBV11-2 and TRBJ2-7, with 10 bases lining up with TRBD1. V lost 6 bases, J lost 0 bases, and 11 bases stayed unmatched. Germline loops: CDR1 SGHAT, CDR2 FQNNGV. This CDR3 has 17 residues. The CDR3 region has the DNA TGTGCCAGCAGGCCGGGACAGGGGCGACTGAGCTCCTACGAGCAGTACTTC. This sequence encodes CASRPGQGRLSSYEQYF. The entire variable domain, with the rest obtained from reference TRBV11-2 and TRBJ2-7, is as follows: EAGVAQSPRYKIIEKRQSVAFWCNPISGHATLYWYQQILGQGPKLLIQFQNNGVVDDSQLPKDRFSAERLKGVDSTLKIQPAKLEDSAVYLCASRPGQGRLSSYEQYFGPGTRLTVT.

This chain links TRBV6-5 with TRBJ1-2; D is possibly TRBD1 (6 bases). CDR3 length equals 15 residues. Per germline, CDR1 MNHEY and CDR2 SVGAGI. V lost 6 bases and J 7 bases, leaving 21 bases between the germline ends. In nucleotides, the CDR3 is TGTGCCAGCAGCAATAGGGGCGGGGGGGCGCGTGGCTACACCTTC. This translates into CASSNRGGGARGYTF.

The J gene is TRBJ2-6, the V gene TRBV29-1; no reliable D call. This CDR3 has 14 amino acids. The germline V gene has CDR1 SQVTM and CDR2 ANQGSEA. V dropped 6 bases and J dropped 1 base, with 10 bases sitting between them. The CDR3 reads CSVEPVSGANVLTF. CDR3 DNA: TGCAGCGTAGAACCGGTTTCTGGGGCCAACGTCCTGACTTTC.

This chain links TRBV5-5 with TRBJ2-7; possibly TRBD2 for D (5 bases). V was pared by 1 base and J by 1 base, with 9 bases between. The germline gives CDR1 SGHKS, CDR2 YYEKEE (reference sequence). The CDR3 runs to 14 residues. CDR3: CASSLSAGSYEQYF. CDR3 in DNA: TGTGCCAGCAGCTTGAGCGCGGGTTCCTACGAGCAGTACTTC.

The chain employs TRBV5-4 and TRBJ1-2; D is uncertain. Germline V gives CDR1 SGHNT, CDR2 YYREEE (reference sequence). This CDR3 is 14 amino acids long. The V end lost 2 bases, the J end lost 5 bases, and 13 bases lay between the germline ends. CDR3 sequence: CASSFPPPQYGYTF. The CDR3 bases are TGTGCCAGCAGCTTCCCGCCCCCCCAATATGGCTACACCTTC.

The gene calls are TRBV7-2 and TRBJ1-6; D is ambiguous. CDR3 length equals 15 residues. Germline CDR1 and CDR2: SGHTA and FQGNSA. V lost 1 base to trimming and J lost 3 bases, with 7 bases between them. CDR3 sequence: CASSLGGLYNSPLHF. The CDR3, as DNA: TGTGCCAGCAGCTTAGGCGGGCTCTATAATTCACCCCTCCACTTT. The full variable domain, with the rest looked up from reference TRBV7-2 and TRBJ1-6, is GAGVSQSPSNKVTEKGKDVELRCDPISGHTALYWYRQSLGQGLEFLIYFQGNSAPDKSGLPSDRFSAERTGGSVSTLTIQRTQQEDSAVYLCASSLGGLYNSPLHFGNGTRLTVT.

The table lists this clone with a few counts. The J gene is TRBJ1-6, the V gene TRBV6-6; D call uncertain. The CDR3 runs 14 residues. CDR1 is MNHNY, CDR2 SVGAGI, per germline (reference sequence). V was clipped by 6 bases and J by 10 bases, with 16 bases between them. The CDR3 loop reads CASSPGGVRSPLHF. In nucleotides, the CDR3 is TGTGCCAGCAGCCCCGGCGGGGTAAGATCACCCCTCCACTTT.

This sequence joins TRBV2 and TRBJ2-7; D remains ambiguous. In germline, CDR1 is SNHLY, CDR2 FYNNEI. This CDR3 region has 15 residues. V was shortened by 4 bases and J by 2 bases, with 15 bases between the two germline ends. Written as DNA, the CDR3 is TGTGCCAGCAGTGCACTCCCCCTCAAAACCTACGAGCAGTACTTC. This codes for CASSALPLKTYEQYF.

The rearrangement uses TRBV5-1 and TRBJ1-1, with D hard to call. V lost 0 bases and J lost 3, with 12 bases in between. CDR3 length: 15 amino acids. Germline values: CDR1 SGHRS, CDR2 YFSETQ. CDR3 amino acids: CASSLGGSTDTEAFF. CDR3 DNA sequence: TGCGCCAGCAGCTTGGGAGGCAGTACGGACACTGAAGCTTTCTTT.

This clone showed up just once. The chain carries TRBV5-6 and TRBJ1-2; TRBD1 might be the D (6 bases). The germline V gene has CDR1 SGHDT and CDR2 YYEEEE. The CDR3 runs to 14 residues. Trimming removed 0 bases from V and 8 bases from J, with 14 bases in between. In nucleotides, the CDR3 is TGTGCCAGCAGCTTGGTACGGGGGCTCTGGGGCTACACCTTC. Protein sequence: CASSLVRGLWGYTF.

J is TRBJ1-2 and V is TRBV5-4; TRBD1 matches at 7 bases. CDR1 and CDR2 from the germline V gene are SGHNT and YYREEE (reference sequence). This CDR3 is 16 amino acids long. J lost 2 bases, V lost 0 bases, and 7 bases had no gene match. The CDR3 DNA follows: TGTGCCAGCAGCTTGGGGGACAGAGGGGCAAACTATGGCTACACCTTC. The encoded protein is CASSLGDRGANYGYTF.

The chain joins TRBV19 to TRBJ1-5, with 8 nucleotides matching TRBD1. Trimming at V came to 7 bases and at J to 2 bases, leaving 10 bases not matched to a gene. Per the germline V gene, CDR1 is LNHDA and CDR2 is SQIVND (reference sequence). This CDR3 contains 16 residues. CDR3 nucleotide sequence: TGTGCCAGTACCCTAGGACAGGGTAGACGCAATCAGCCCCAGCATTTT. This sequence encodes CASTLGQGRRNQPQHF.

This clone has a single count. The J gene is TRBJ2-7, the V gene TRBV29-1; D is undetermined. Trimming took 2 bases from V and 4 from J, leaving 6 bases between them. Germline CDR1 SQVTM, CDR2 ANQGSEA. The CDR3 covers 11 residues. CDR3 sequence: CSVESHYEQYF. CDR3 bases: TGCAGCGTTGAATCTCATTACGAGCAGTACTTC.

The CDR3 bases are TGCGCCAGCAGCCAAGCCGTTCTAGCCAAAAACATTCAGTACTTC. Its translation is CASSQAVLAKNIQYF. The gene calls are TRBV4-3 and TRBJ2-4; D not certain. The CDR3 loop spans 15 amino acids. In germline, CDR1 is LGHNA, CDR2 YSLEER. The V gene lost 1 base and the J gene lost 0 bases, with 7 bases spanning the gap.

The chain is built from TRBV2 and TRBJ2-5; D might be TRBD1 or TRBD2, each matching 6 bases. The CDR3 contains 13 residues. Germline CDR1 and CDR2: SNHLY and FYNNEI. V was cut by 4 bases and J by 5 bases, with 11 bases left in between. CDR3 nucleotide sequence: TGTGCCAGCAGTGGGGGGGCCGGGGAGACCCAGTACTTC. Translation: CASSGGAGETQYF.

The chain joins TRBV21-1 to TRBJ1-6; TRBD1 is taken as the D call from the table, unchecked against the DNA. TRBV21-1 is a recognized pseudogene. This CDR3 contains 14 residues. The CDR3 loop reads CASCLDSDNSPLHF. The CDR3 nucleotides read TGTGCCAGCTGCTTGGACAGCGATAATTCACCCCTCCACTTT.

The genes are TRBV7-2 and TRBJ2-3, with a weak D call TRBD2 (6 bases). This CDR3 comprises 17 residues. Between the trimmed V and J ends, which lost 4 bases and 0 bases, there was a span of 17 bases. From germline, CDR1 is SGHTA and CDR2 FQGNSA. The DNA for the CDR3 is TGTGCCAGCAGCTCCCACCAACTAGCCTCTAGCACAGATACGCAGTATTTT. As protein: CASSSHQLASSTDTQYF.

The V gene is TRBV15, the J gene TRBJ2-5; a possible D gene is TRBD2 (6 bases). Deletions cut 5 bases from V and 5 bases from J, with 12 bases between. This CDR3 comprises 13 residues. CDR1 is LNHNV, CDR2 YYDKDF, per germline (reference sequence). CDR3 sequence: CATSGGRMETQYF. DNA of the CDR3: TGTGCCACCAGCGGGGGGAGAATGGAGACCCAGTACTTC.

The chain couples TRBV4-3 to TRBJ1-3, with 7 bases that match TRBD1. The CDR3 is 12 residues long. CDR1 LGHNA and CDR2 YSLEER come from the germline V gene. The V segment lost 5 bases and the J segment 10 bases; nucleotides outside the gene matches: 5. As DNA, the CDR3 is TGCGCCAGCAGCAACAGGGGAGGGACCATATATTTT. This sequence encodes CASSNRGGTIYF.

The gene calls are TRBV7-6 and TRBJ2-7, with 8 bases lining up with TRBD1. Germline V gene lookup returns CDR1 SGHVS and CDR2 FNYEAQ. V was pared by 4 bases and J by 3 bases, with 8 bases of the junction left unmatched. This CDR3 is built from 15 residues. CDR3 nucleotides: TGTGCCAGCAGCTCAGGACAGGGTCTGGGCTACGAGCAGTACTTC. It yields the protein CASSSGQGLGYEQYF. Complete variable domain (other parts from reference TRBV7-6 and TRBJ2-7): GAGVSQSPRYKVTKRGQDVALRCDPISGHVSLYWYRQALGQGPEFLTYFNYEAQQDKSGLPNDRFSAERPEGSISTLTIQRTEQRDSAMYRCASSSGQGLGYEQYFGPGTRLTVT.

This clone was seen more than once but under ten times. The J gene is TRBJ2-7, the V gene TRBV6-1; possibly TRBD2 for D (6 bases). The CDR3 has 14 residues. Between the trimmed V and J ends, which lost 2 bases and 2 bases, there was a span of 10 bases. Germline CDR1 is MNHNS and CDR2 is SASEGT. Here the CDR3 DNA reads TGTGCCAGCAGTGAATCGGGCGGGGCCTACGAGCAGTACTTC. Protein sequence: CASSESGGAYEQYF.

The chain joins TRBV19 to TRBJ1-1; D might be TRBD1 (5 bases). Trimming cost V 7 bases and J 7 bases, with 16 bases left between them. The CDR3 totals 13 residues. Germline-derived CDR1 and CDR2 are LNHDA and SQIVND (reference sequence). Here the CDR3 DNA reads TGTGCCAGTATCGGTGCAGGGAGTGGTGAAGCTTTCTTT. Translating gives CASIGAGSGEAFF.

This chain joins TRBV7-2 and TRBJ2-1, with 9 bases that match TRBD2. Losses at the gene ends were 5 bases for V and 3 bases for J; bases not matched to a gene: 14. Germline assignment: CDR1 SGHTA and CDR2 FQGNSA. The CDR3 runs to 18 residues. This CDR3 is CASSEAGGIYPSYNEQFF. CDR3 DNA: TGTGCCAGCAGCGAGGCGGGGGGGATATATCCCAGCTACAATGAGCAGTTCTTC.

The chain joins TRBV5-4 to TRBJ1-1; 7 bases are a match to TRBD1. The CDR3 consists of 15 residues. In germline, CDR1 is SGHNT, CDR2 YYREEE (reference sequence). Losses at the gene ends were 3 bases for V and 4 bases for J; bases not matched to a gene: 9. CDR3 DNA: TGTGCCAGCAGCTCAAAAGTAACAGGGGCCACTGAAGCTTTCTTT. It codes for CASSSKVTGATEAFF.

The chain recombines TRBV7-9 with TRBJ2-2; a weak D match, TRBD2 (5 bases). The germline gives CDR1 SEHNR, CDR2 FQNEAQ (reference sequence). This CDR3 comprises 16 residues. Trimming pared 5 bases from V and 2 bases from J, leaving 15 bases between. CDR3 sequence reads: CASSPRIGRNTGELFF. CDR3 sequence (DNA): TGTGCCAGCAGCCCCAGGATAGGGAGAAACACCGGGGAGCTGTTTTTT.